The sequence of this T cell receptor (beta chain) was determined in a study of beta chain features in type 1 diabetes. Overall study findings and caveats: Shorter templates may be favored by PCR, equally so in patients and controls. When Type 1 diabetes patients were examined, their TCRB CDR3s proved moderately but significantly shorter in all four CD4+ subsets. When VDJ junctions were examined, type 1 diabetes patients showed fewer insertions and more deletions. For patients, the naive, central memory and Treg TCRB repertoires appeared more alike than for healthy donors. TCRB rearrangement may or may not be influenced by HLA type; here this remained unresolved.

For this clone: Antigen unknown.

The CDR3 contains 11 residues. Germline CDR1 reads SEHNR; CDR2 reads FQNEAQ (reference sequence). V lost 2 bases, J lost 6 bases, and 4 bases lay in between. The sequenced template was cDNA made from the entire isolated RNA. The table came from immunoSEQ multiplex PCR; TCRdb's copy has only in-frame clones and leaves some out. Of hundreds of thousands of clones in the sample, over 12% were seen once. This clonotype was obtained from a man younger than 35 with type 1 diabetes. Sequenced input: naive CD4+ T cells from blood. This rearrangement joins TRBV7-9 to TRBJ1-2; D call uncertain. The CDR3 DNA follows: TGTGCCAGCAGCTTAAGGGATGGCTACACCTTC. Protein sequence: CASSLRDGYTF.